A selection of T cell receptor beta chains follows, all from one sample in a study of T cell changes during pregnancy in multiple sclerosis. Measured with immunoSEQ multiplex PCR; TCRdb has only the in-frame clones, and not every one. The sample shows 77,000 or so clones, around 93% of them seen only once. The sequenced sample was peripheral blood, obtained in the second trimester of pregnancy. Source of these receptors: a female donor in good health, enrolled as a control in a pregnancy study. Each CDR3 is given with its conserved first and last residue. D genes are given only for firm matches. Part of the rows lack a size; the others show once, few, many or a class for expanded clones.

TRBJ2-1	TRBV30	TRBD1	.	CAVGTGLNEQFF	TGCGCTGTCGGGACAGGGCTCAATGAGCAGTTCTTC
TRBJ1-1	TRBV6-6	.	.	CASSYRGLAEAFF	TGTGCCAGCAGTTATAGAGGGTTAGCTGAAGCTTTCTTT
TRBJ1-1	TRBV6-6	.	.	CASSYGRDEAFF	TGTGCCAGCAGTTATGGACGGGATGAAGCTTTCTTT
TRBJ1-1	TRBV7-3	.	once	CASSLNKNTEAFF	TGTGCCAGCAGCTTAAACAAGAACACTGAAGCTTTCTTT
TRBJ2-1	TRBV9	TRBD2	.	CASSGPQRGGYNEQFF	TGTGCCAGCAGCGGCCCCCAGCGGGGGGGTTACAATGAGCAGTTCTTC
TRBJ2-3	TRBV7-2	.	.	CASSLDSGSTDTQYF	TGTGCCAGCAGCTTAGACAGCGGATCCACAGATACGCAGTATTTT
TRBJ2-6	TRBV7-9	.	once	CASSFPSGANVLTF	TGTGCCAGCAGCTTCCCGTCTGGGGCCAACGTCCTGACTTTC
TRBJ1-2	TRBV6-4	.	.	CASRAGPLGPYGYTF	TGTGCCAGCAGGGCCGGCCCCCTTGGGCCCTATGGCTACACCTTC
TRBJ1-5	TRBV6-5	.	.	CASSVGTFSNQPQHF	TGTGCCAGCAGTGTCGGGACATTTAGCAATCAGCCCCAGCATTTT
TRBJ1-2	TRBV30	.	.	CAWSALGGDTGGYTF	TGTGCCTGGAGTGCCCTCGGGGGGGATACGGGTGGCTACACCTTC
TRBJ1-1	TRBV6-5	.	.	CASSYDRKRKAFF	TGTGCCAGCAGCTACGACAGAAAGAGAAAAGCTTTCTTT
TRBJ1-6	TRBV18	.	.	CASSPLSGINNSPLHF	TGTGCCAGCTCACCTCTTTCAGGGATTAATAATTCACCCCTCCACTTT
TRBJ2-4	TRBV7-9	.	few	CASSLERLGVQYF	TGTGCCAGCAGCTTAGAACGGTTAGGGGTTCAGTACTTC
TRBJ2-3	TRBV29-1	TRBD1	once	CSVRGQGSTDTQYF	TGCAGCGTGAGAGGACAGGGGAGCACAGATACGCAGTATTTT
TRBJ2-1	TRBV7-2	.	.	CASSWHRENEQFF	TGTGCCAGCAGCTGGCACAGGGAGAATGAGCAGTTCTTC
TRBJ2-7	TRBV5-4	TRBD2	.	CASSRARGGLPGEQYF	TGTGCCAGCAGCCGTGCCCGGGGGGGCCTGCCCGGCGAGCAGTACTTC